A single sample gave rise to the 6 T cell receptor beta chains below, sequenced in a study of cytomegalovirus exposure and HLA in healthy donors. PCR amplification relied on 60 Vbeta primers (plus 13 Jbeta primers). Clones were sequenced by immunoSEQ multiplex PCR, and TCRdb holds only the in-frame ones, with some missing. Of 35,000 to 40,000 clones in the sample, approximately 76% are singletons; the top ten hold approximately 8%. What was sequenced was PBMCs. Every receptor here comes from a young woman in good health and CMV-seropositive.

In nucleotides, the CDR3 is TGTGCCAGCTCACCACCGACGGACAGGGGATCCTACGAGCAGTACTTC. This sequence encodes CASSPPTDRGSYEQYF. This sequence joins TRBV18 and TRBJ2-7, with TRBD1 matching 9 bases. The CDR3 consists of 16 residues. Unmatched junction bases numbered 4, after V lost 0 bases and J lost 1 base. Per the germline V gene, CDR1 is KGHSH and CDR2 is LQKENI.

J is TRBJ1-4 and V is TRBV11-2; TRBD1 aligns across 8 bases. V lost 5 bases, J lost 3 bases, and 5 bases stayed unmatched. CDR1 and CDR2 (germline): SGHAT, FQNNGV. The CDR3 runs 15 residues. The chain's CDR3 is CASSRRGQANEKLFF. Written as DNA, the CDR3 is TGTGCCAGCAGCCGCAGGGGGCAGGCTAATGAAAAACTGTTTTTT.

The CDR3 DNA is TGTGCCAGCAGTTCCGGCCCTGGGGCAGTTCTCGCCGATGGCTACACCTTC. This sequence encodes CASSSGPGAVLADGYTF. The genes are TRBV27 and TRBJ1-2; possible D gene TRBD1, 5 bases. Germline V gene sequence: CDR1 MNHEY, CDR2 SMNVEV (reference sequence). V lost 4 bases and J 6 bases, leaving 24 bases between the germline ends. The CDR3 is 17 amino acids.

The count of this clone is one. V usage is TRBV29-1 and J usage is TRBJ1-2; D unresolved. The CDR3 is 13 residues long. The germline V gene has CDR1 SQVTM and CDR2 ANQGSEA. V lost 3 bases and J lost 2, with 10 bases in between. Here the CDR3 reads CSVDVSSNYGYTF. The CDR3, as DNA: TGCAGCGTTGACGTCAGTTCCAACTATGGCTACACCTTC.

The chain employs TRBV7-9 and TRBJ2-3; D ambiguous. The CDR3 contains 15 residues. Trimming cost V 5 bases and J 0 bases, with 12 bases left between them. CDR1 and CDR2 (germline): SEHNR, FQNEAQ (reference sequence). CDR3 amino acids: CASSAYRTSTDTQYF. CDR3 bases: TGTGCCAGCAGCGCCTATCGAACTAGCACAGATACGCAGTATTTT.

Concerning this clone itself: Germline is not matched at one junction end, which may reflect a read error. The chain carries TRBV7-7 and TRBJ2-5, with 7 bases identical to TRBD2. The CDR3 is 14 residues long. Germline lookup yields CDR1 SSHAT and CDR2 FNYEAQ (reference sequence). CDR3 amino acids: CASSLDPGGGSQYF. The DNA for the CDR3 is TGTGCTAGCAGCTTAGACCCCGGGGGAGGGTCCCAGTACTTC.